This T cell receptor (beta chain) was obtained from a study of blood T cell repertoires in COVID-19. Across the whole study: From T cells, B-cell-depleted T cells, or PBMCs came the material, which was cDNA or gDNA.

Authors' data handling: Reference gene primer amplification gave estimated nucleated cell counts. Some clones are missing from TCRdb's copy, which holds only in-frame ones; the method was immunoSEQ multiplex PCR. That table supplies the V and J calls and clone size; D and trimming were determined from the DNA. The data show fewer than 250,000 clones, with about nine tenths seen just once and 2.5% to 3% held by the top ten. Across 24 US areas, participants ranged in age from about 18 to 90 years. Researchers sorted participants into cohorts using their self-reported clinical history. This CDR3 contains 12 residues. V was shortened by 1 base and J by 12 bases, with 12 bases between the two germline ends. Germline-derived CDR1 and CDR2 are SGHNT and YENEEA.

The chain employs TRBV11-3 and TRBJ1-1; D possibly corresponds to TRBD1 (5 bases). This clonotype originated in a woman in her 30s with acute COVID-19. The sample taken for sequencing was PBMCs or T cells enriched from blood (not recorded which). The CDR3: CASSLGSGRTFF. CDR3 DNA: TGTGCCAGCAGCTTAGGGTCAGGGAGGACTTTCTTT.